These T cell receptor beta chains were read from a single sample in a study of T cells in Graves' hyperthyroidism and ophthalmopathy. MiXCR was run by TCRdb on the multiplex PCR reads, yielding one entry per CDR3 protein. This sample has hundreds of thousands of distinct CDR3 sequences; about 16% occur once, and the top ten carry about 21%. Sequencing used blood. These receptors were obtained from a woman in her fifties or sixties with Graves' ophthalmopathy. The CDR3 runs from the conserved cysteine through the conserved F or W. A D gene is named only where the DNA matches it firmly. Expanded clones are given a class, and other clones once, few, many or no size at all.

clone_size d_call j_call v_call cdr3_nt cdr3_aa
few . TRBJ2-3 TRBV20-1 TGCAGTGCTAGACCTCAAGGCCGTACTCGGACGCAGTATTTT CSARPQGRTRTQYF
many TRBD1 TRBJ2-5 TRBV15 TGTGCCACCAGCAGAGATCGGACAGGGGGAGAGACCCAGTACTTC CATSRDRTGGETQYF
. . TRBJ1-2 TRBV6-2/TRBV6-3 TGTGCCAGCACCTCACAGGGAAACTATGGCTACACCTTC CASTSQGNYGYTF
many TRBD2 TRBJ2-7 TRBV27 TGTGCCAGCAGTTCCCTAGCGGGCCCCTACGAGCAGTACTTC CASSSLAGPYEQYF
many TRBD1 TRBJ2-2 TRBV5-1 TGCGCCAGCAGCTTGGACGACAGGGGGCGCGGCGGGGAGCTGTTTTTT CASSLDDRGRGGELFF
. . TRBJ2-7 TRBV18 TGTGCCAGCTCACCGGGAGAGTGGTTTTACGAGCAGTACTTC CASSPGEWFYEQYF
many . TRBJ2-4 TRBV6-1 TGTGCCAGCGGGAAGGGCAAAAACATTCAGTACTTC CASGKGKNIQYF
many TRBD1 TRBJ2-5 TRBV28 TGTGCCAGCAGCCAAATCTTCGGGACAGGGGGCAACCAAGAGACCCAGTACTTC CASSQIFGTGGNQETQYF
. TRBD2 TRBJ2-5 TRBV19 TGTGCCAGTGGTCCCTTGGGACTAGCGGGAGACGCAGAGACCCAGTACTTC CASGPLGLAGDAETQYF
many . TRBJ2-1 TRBV2 TGTGCCAGCGGACGGCGGGAAGTTAATGAGCAGTTCTTC CASGRREVNEQFF
many TRBD2 TRBJ2-1 TRBV7-2 TGTGCCAGCAGCCCAACCCTGGGCGGGGGAAAGAACAATGAGCAGTTCTTC CASSPTLGGGKNNEQFF
many . TRBJ2-5 TRBV3-1 TGTGCCAGCAGCCAAGGCTTCGGAGGTGGGGAGACCCAGTACTTC CASSQGFGGGETQYF
. . TRBJ1-6 TRBV30 TGTGCCTGGAGTGGGACAGTTGGCTCACCCCTCCACTTT CAWSGTVGSPLHF
many . TRBJ2-5 TRBV20-1 TGCAGTGCTAGAGACGGTGGAGGGCTAGAGACCCAGTACTTC CSARDGGGLETQYF
many . TRBJ1-1 TRBV20-1 TGCAGTGCTAGGAGGGGGTATAGCACAACTATCACTGAAGCTTTCTTT CSARRGYSTTITEAFF
many . TRBJ2-3 TRBV2 TGTGCCAGCAGTGCGGGTAGCGGCGATACGCAGTATTTT CASSAGSGDTQYF
many TRBD2 TRBJ2-1 TRBV7-2 TGTGCCAGCAGCTTAGTTTCCGCGGGAGGGAGTTATGAGCAGTTCTTC CASSLVSAGGSYEQFF